The clone carrying this T cell receptor beta chain has more than one count but fewer than ten. Enrolled through a virtual design, the participants were between about 18 and 100 years of age and came from about two dozen US areas. Original data processing: Amplification of reference gene primers provided the estimated nucleated cell counts. The table came from immunoSEQ multiplex PCR; TCRdb's copy has only in-frame clones and leaves some out. The V and J calls and clone size are taken from that table; D and trimming were inferred from the DNA. The table has 400,000 or so clones, over 75% seen once. The data originate from a study of blood T cell repertoires in COVID-19. Looked up from germline, CDR1 is MNHEY and CDR2 is SMNVEV (reference sequence). With 2 bases removed from V and 4 bases from J, the gap between germline ends came to 6 bases. The CDR3 runs 13 residues.

The sequencing input was PBMCs or T cells enriched from blood (not recorded which). V and J are TRBV27 and TRBJ1-3; D is unclear. The TCR originated in a man in his forties in a cohort exposed to, infected with or recovered from COVID-19 (not recorded which). CDR3 loop: CASSLAGGNTIYF. The CDR3 bases are TGTGCCAGCAGTTTAGCGGGGGGAAACACCATATATTTT.